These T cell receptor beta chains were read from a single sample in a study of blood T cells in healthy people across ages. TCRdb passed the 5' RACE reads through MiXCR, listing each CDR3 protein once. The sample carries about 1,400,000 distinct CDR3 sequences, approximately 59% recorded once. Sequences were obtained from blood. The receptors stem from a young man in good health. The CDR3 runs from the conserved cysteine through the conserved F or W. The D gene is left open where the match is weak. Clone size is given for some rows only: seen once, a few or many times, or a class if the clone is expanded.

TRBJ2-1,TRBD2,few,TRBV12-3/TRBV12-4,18,TGTGCCAGCAAACCGGGACTAGCGGGAGGAATCCCTTACAATGAGCAGTTCTTC,CASKPGLAGGIPYNEQFF
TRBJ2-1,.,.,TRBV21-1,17,TGTGCCGGCAGCAAAGGACCCCGGGACAGGTTCTACAATGAGCAGTTCTTC,CAGSKGPRDRFYNEQFF
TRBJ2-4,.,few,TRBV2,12,TGTGCCAGCAGTGAAGGACAGGAGATTCAGTACTTC,CASSEGQEIQYF
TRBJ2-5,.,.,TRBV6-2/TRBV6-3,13,TGTGCCAGCAGTTACGGCGGGGTAGAGACCCAGTACTTC,CASSYGGVETQYF
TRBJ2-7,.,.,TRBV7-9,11,TGTGCCAGCAGCCCCTGGGCCGAGCAGTACTTC,CASSPWAEQYF
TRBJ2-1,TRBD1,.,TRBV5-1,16,TGCGCCAGCAGCTTAAAAGTCGGGACAGAATACAATGAGCAGTTCTTC,CASSLKVGTEYNEQFF
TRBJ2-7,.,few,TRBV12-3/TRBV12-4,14,TGTGCCAGCAGTTCGGACAGTTCTTCCTACGAGCAGTACTTC,CASSSDSSSYEQYF
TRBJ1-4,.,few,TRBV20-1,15,TGCAGTGCTAGAGATTGGGGTGGCAGAAATGAAAAACTGTTTTTT,CSARDWGGRNEKLFF
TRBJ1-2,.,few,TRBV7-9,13,TGTGCCAGCAGCTCGTTCACCAACTATGGCTACACCTTC,CASSSFTNYGYTF
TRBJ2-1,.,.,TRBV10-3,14,TGTGCCATCAGTGAGGGGCTCGGGGCGGATGAGCAGTTCTTC,CAISEGLGADEQFF
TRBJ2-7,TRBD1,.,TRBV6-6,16,TGTGCCAGCAGAGAACGGGACAGGATTAGCTCCTATGAGCAGTACTTC,CASRERDRISSYEQYF
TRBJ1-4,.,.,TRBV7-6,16,TGTGCCAGCAGCTTTGGTCCCGTTGACTTTAATGAAAAACTGTTTTTT,CASSFGPVDFNEKLFF
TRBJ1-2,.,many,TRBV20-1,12,TGCAGTGCTACCGTAGAGAACTATGGCTACACCTTC,CSATVENYGYTF
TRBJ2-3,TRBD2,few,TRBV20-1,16,TGCAGTGCTAGGGTCCCCAGCGGGGGGAACACAGATACGCAGTATTTT,CSARVPSGGNTDTQYF
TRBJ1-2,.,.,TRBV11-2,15,TGTGCCAGCAGCCGAGGATTAGGTCCCATGAGTGGCTACACCTTC,CASSRGLGPMSGYTF
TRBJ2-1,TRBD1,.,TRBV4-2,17,TGTGCCAGCAGCCAAGAGACAGGGGCTTCGCAATTCGAGGAGCAGTTCTTC,CASSQETGASQFEEQFF
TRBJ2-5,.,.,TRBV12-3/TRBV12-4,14,TGTGCCAGCAGATGGGGGGGACACCAAGAGTCCCAGTACTTC,CASRWGGHQESQYF
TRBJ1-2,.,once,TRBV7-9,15,TGTGCCAGCAGCTTAGACCTAGACAGCCTATATGGCTACACCTTC,CASSLDLDSLYGYTF
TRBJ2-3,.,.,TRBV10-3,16,TGTGCCATCAGTGAAACATCAGGACTACTCACAGATACGCAGTATTTT,CAISETSGLLTDTQYF
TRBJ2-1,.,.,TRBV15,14,TGTGCCACCAGCAGCACGTCCTCCTACAATGAGCAGTTCTTC,CATSSTSSYNEQFF
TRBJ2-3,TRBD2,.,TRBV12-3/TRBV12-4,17,TGTGCCAGCAGGGGCCGGACTAGCGGGGACCCCACAGATACGCAGTATTTT,CASRGRTSGDPTDTQYF
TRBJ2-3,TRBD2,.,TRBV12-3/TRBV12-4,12,TGTGCCAGCAGTCCCCCGGGACTAGGGCAGTATTTT,CASSPPGLGQYF
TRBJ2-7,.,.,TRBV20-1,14,TGCAGTGCTACTACTGGAGGGATCTCCTACGAGCAGTACTTC,CSATTGGISYEQYF
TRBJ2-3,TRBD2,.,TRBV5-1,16,TGCGCCAGCAGCTTGGACACCGGGACTAGCAGCGATACGCAGTATTTT,CASSLDTGTSSDTQYF
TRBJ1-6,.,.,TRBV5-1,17,TGCGCCAGCAGCTTGGTACAGCAAACCCTTTATAATTCACCCCTCCACTTT,CASSLVQQTLYNSPLHF
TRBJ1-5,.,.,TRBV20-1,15,TGCAGTGCTAGAGAGGAGACAGACGCGGCTCAGCCCCAGCATTTT,CSAREETDAAQPQHF
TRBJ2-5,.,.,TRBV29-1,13,TGCAGCGTTGTCGAGGGAGTCCGAGAGACCCAGTACTTC,CSVVEGVRETQYF
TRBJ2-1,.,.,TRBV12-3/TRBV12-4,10,TGTGCCAGCAGTACAGTGGAGCAGTTCTTC,CASSTVEQFF
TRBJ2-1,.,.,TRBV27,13,TGTGCCAGCAGTCTTTCGGGGTGCAATGAGCAGTTCTTC,CASSLSGCNEQFF
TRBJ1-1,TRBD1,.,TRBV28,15,TGTGCCAGCAGTGGGGAACAGGGGCCCTACACTGAAGCTTTCTTT,CASSGEQGPYTEAFF
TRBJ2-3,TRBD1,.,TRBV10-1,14,TGCGCCACCAGGGGACAGGGGGAAACAGATACGCAGTATTTT,CATRGQGETDTQYF
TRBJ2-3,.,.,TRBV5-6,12,TGTGCCAGCAGCGTTATCTGGAATACGCAGTATTTT,CASSVIWNTQYF
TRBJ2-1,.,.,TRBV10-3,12,TGTGCCATCAGTGATTGGGGCAATGAGCAGTTCTTC,CAISDWGNEQFF
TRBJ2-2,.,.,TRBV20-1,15,TGCAGTGCTAGAGCTATCGAGGGTGACACCGGGGAGCTGTTTTTT,CSARAIEGDTGELFF
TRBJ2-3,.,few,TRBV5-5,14,TGTGCCAGCAGCTGGGAGCGGAGCACAGATACGCAGTATTTT,CASSWERSTDTQYF
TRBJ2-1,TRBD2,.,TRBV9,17,TGTGCCAGCAGCGGCCGAGGACTCCTCCGCGGGGGCAATGAGCAGTTCTTC,CASSGRGLLRGGNEQFF
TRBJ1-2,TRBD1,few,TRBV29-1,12,TGCAGCGCGACAGGGGAACGCTATGGCTACACCTTC,CSATGERYGYTF
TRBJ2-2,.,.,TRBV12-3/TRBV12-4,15,TGTGCCAGCAGTTTCACGGGGGAGAACACCGGGGAGCTGTTTTTT,CASSFTGENTGELFF
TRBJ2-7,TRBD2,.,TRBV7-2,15,TGTGCCAGCAGCCCTAAGACTAGCGCCTCCTACGAGCAGTACTTC,CASSPKTSASYEQYF
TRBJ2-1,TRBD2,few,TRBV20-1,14,TGCAGTGCTCATAGCGGGACAACTTACAATGAGCAGTTCTTC,CSAHSGTTYNEQFF
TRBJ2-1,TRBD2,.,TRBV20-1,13,TGCAGCCCGGGACTAGCGGGAGGCGATGAGCAGTTCTTC,CSPGLAGGDEQFF
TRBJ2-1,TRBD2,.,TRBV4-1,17,TGCGCCAGCAGCCAAGAGAGAGCGGGACTCTCCTACAATGAGCAGTTCTTC,CASSQERAGLSYNEQFF
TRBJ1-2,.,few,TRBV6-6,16,TGTGCCAGCAGGCCCTATTCAGGGGTCACTAACTATGGCTACACCTTC,CASRPYSGVTNYGYTF
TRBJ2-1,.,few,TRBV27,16,TGTGCCAGCGTTTCCGTGGGGGGTATAACCTACAATGAGCAGTTCTTC,CASVSVGGITYNEQFF
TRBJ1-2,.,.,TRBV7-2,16,TGTGCCAGCAGCATCGCCTGGCGGGTAGGGGACTATGGCTACACCTTC,CASSIAWRVGDYGYTF
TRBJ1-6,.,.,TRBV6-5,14,TGTGCCAGCAGGACGACGATGGGTAATTCACCCCTCCACTTT,CASRTTMGNSPLHF
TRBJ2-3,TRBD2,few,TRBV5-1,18,TGCGCCAGCAGCTTGTGGACCCGCCGGGACTATCGCACAGATACGCAGTATTTT,CASSLWTRRDYRTDTQYF
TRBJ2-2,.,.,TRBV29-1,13,TGCAGCGTGGCCCCACTATTTGGCACGGAGCTGTTTTTT,CSVAPLFGTELFF
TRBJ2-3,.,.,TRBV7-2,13,TGTACCAGCAGCTCGGGGAGCACAGATACGCAGTATTTT,CTSSSGSTDTQYF
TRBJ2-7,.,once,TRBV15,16,TGTGCCACCAGCAGAGATGCAGGGAAAATCGCCTACGAGCAGTACTTC,CATSRDAGKIAYEQYF
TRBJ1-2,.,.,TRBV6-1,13,TGTGCCAGCAGAGTCGACAGTCTCGAAGGCTACACCTTC,CASRVDSLEGYTF
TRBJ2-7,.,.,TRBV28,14,TGTGCCAGCAGTTTAGGTGGGACACTCCACGAGCAGTACTTC,CASSLGGTLHEQYF
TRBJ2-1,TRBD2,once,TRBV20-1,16,TGCAGTGCCAGACAGAAAAAGCGGGGGCCATACAATGAGCAGTTCTTC,CSARQKKRGPYNEQFF
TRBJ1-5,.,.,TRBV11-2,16,TGTGCCAGCAGCTTAGTTTCCCCCTTGGGGTGTCAGCCCCAGCATTTT,CASSLVSPLGCQPQHF
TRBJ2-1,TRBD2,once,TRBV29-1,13,TGCAGCGTTCTGGGGGGGATCTACAATGAGCAGTTCTTC,CSVLGGIYNEQFF